Listed below are T cell receptor beta chains from one sample, sequenced in a study of blood T cell repertoires in COVID-19. The method was immunoSEQ multiplex PCR; TCRdb's version includes in-frame clones alone and lacks a portion of them. Of about 210,000 clones detected, over 75% appear once; the ten largest clones hold about a tenth. Input material: PBMCs or T cells enriched from blood (not recorded which). The receptors shown here come from a man aged 40-55 years who had recovered from COVID-19. CDR3s include the opening cysteine and the closing phenylalanine or tryptophan. Fields, in order: V gene, clone size, J gene, D gene, CDR3 DNA, CDR3 protein. The D gene is left open where the match is weak. Not every row has a clone size; where given, it reads once, few, many or a size class.

TRBV7-8	.	TRBJ2-3	TRBD2	TGTGCCAGCCTACTAGCGGGAGGCACAGATACGCAGTATTTT	CASLLAGGTDTQYF
TRBV19	.	TRBJ2-7	.	TGTGCCACCTCCATCGGGAGTGGACTGACCTACGAGCAGTACTTC	CATSIGSGLTYEQYF
TRBV7-3	.	TRBJ1-4	TRBD1	TGTGCCAGCAGCCTACAACCGACAGGGTTTAATGAAAAACTGTTTTTT	CASSLQPTGFNEKLFF
TRBV11-2	once	TRBJ2-7	TRBD1	TGTGCCAGCAGCTTCGGGACAGGGGGCTTCTACGAGCAGTACTTC	CASSFGTGGFYEQYF
TRBV7-3	.	TRBJ2-1	TRBD2	TGTGCCAGCAGCTTATCGACTAGCGGCTACAATGAGCAGTTCTTC	CASSLSTSGYNEQFF
TRBV3-1/TRBV3-2	.	TRBJ2-7	.	TGTGCCAGCAGCCAAGATGCGACGGGAGCAGGCAAGCAGTACTTC	CASSQDATGAGKQYF
TRBV5-1	.	TRBJ2-1	.	TGCGCCAGCAGCTTGGCCGTAACAGGGAAAGGTGAGCAGTTCTTC	CASSLAVTGKGEQFF
TRBV11-2	once	TRBJ2-3	TRBD2	TGTGCCAGCAGCTCCGGGACTAGCGGACCTGAGTATTTT	CASSSGTSGPEYF
TRBV7-9	.	TRBJ2-3	.	TGTGCCAGCAGAAGACAGGGACTGGAAGATACGCAGTATTTT	CASRRQGLEDTQYF
TRBV15	.	TRBJ2-7	TRBD1	TGTGCCACCAGCAGAGGGCACACAGGGGATAGGGACGAGCAGTACTTC	CATSRGHTGDRDEQYF
TRBV2	.	TRBJ2-2	TRBD2	TGTGCCAGCGCTCTGGGACTAGCGGAAAGCACCGGGGAGCTGTTTTTT	CASALGLAESTGELFF
TRBV4-1	.	TRBJ2-7	TRBD2	TGCGCCAGCAGCCAAGGGAGCGGGGGGGCCTACGAGCAGTACTTC	CASSQGSGGAYEQYF
TRBV6-5	few	TRBJ1-1	.	TGTGCCAGCAGCGTCGACAGAACTGAAGCTTTCTTT	CASSVDRTEAFF
TRBV11-2	.	TRBJ1-3	.	TGTGCCAGCAGCTTAGACCGACACTCAAGAAACACCATATATTTT	CASSLDRHSRNTIYF